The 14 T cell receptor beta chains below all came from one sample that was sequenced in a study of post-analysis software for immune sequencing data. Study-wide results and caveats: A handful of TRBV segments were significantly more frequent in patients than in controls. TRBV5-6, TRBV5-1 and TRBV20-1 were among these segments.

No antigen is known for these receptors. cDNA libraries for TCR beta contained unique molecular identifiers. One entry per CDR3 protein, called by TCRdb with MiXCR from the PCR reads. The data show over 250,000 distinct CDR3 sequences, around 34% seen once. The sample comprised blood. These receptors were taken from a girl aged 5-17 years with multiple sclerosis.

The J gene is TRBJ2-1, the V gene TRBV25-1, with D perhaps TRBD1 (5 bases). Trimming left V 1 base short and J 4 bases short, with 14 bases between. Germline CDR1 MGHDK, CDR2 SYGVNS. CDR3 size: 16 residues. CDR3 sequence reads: CASSEFKLTAYNEQFF. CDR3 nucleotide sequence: TGTGCCAGCAGTGAATTCAAGCTGACAGCTTACAATGAGCAGTTCTTC.

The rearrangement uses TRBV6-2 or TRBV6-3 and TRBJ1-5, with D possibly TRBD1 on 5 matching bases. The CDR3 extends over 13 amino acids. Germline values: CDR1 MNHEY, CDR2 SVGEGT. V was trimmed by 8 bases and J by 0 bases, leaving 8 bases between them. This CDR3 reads CASWTISNQPQHF. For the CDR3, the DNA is TGTGCCAGCTGGACAATTAGCAATCAGCCCCAGCATTTT.

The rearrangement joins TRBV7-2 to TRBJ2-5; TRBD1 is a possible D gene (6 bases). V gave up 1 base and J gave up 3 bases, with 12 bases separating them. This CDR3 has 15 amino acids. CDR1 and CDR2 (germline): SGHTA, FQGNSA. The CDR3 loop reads CASSLGTGFEETQYF. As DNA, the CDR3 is TGTGCCAGCAGCTTAGGTACAGGGTTTGAAGAGACCCAGTACTTC.

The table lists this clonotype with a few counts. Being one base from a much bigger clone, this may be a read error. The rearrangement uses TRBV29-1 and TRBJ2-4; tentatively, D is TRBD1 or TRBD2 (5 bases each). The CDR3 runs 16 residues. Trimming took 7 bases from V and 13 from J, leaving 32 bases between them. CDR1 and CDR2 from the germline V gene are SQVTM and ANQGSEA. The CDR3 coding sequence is TGCAGCGGAAGGGGACGGGTCTCCCCCTACGACAATGAGCAGTACTTC. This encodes CSGRGRVSPYDNEQYF.

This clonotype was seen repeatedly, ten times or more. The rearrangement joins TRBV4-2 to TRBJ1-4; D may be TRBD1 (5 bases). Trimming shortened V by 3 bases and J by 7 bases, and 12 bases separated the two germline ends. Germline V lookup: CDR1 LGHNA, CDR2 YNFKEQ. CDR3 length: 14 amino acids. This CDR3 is CASSHAGEGEKLFF. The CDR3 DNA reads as TGTGCCAGCAGCCATGCGGGGGAGGGTGAAAAACTGTTTTTT.

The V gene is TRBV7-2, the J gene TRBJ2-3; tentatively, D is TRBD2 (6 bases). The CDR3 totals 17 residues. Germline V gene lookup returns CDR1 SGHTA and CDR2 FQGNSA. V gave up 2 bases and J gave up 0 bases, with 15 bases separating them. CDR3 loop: CASSLFGLASSTDTQYF. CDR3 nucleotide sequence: TGTGCCAGCAGCTTATTTGGGCTAGCGAGTAGCACAGATACGCAGTATTTT.

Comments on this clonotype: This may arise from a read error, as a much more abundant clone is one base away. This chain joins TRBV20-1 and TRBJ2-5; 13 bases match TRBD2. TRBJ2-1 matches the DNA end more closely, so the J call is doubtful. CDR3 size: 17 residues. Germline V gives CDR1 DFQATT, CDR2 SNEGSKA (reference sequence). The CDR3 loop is CSAPTFGTSGIQETQFF. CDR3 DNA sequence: TGCAGTGCTCCGACTTTTGGGACTAGCGGGATCCAAGAGACCCAGTTCTTC.

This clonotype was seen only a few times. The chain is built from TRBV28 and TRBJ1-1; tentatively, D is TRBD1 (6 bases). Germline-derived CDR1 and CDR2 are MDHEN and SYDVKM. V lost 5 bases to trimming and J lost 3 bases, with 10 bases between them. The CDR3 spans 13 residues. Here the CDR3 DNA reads TGTGCCAGCAGTGTAGGGGGGTACACTGAAGCTTTCTTT. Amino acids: CASSVGGYTEAFF.

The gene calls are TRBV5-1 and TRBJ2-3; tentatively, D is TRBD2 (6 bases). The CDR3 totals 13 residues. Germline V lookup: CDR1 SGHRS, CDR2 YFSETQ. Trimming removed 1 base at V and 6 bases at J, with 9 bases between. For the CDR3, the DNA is TGCGCCAGCAGCTTGTGGCTAGCGGATACGCAGTATTTT. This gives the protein CASSLWLADTQYF.

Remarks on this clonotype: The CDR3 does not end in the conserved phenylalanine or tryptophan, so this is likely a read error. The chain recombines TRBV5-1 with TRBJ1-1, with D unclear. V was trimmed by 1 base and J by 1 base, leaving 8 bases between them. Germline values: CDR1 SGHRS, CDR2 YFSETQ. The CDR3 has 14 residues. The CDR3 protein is CASSLTRGNTEAFL. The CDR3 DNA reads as TGCGCCAGCAGCTTGACGCGGGGGAACACTGAAGCTTTCCTT.

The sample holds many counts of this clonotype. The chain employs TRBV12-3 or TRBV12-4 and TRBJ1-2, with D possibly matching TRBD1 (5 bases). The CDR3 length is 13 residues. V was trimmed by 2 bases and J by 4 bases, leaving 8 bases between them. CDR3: CASSLPGGYGYTF. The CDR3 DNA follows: TGTGCCAGCAGTTTACCGGGGGGCTATGGCTACACCTTC.

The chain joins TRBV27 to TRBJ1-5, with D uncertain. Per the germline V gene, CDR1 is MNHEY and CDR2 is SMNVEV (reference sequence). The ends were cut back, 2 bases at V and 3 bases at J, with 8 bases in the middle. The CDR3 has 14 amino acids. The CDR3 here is CASSLGLLNQPQHF. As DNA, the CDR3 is TGTGCCAGCAGTTTAGGGCTTCTCAATCAGCCCCAGCATTTT.

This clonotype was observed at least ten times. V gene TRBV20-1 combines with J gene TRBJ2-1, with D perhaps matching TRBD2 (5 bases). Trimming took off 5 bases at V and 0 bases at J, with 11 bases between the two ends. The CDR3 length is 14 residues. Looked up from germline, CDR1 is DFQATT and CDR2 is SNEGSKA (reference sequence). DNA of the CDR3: TGCAGTGCTCCATCGGGGAGCTCCTACAATGAGCAGTTCTTC. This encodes CSAPSGSSYNEQFF.

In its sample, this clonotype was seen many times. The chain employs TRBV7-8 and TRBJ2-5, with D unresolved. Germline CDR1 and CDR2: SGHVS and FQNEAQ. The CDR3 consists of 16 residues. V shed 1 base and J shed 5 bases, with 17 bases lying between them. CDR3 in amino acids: CASSLEPRTGKETQYF. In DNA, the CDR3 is TGTGCCAGCAGCTTAGAACCCAGGACCGGAAAGGAGACCCAGTACTTC.